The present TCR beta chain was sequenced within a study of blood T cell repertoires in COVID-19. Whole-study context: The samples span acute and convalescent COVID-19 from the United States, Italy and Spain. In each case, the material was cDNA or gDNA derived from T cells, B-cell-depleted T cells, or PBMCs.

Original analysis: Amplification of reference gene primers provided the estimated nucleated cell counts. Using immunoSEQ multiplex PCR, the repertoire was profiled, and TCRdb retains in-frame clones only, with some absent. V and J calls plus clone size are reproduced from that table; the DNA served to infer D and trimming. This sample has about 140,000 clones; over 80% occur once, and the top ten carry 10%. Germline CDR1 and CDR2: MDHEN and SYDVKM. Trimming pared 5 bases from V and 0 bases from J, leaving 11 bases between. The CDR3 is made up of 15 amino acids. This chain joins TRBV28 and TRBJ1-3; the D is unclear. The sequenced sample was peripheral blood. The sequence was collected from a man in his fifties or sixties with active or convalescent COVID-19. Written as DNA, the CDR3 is TGTGCCAGCAGTCGCAGGCCTACCTCTGGAAACACCATATATTTT. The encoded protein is CASSRRPTSGNTIYF.